The 12 T cell receptor beta chains below come from one sample, sequenced in a study of blood T cell repertoires in COVID-19. Here immunoSEQ multiplex PCR was the method, and the copy in TCRdb shows in-frame clones only, minus some. The sample lists 200,000 to 250,000 clones, 80% to 90% occurring once. The specimen sequenced was PBMCs or T cells enriched from blood (not recorded which). The receptors derive from a woman aged 18-29 years in a cohort exposed to, infected with or recovered from COVID-19 (not recorded which).

The chain employs TRBV5-1 and TRBJ2-5; D not resolved. V was shortened by 7 bases and J by 4 bases, with 11 bases between the two germline ends. The CDR3 loop spans 12 amino acids. Per germline, CDR1 SGHRS and CDR2 YFSETQ. CDR3 in DNA: TGCGCCAGCTCGCCTCTCGGAGAGACCCAGTACTTC. It yields the protein CASSPLGETQYF.

This clone was observed once. The chain recombines TRBV7-9 with TRBJ2-2; tentative D call: TRBD1 (6 bases). Trimming removed 2 bases at V and 4 bases at J, with 8 bases between. CDR3 length: 14 residues. The germline gives CDR1 SEHNR, CDR2 FQNEAQ (reference sequence). The CDR3 reads CASSLIGGTGELFF. DNA for the CDR3: TGTGCCAGCAGCTTAATAGGGGGCACCGGGGAGCTGTTTTTT. Full variable domain (rest looked up from reference TRBV7-9 and TRBJ2-2): DTGVSQNPRHKITKRGQNVTFRCDPISEHNRLYWYRQTLGQGPEFLTYFQNEAQLEKSRLLSDRFSAERPKGSFSTLEIQRTEQGDSAMYLCASSLIGGTGELFFGEGSRLTVL.

The V and J genes are TRBV5-1 and TRBJ2-2, with 8 nucleotides matching TRBD2. This CDR3 has 18 residues. The junction had 10 bases not matched to a gene; V was cut back by 2 bases and J by 1 base. CDR1 is SGHRS, CDR2 YFSETQ, per germline. The CDR3 sequence: CASSFLAGGPLNTGELFF. CDR3 nucleotide sequence: TGCGCCAGCAGCTTTCTGGCGGGGGGCCCCTTGAACACCGGGGAGCTGTTTTTT.

This clone was observed a few times. The V gene is TRBV7-9, the J gene TRBJ2-6; 8 nucleotides align to TRBD1. In germline, CDR1 is SEHNR, CDR2 FQNEAQ (reference sequence). CDR3 size: 17 residues. V shed 3 bases and J 2 bases; nucleotides not matched to a gene: 6. The CDR3 is CASSFPDRDPGANVLTF. The CDR3 DNA follows: TGTGCCAGCAGCTTCCCGGACAGGGATCCTGGGGCCAACGTCCTGACTTTC.

The rearrangement joins TRBV7-8 to TRBJ1-1; 7 bases are shared with TRBD1. The CDR3 length is 14 residues. The germline gives CDR1 SGHVS, CDR2 FQNEAQ. J lost 5 bases, V lost 5 bases, and 8 bases had no gene match. The DNA of the CDR3 is TGTGCCAGCAGCATTAAACAGGGGAATACTGAAGCTTTCTTT. It is translated as CASSIKQGNTEAFF.

Comments on this clone: This sample includes further DNA sequences coding for the same CDR3. The chain combines TRBV2 with TRBJ1-5; 9 nucleotides line up with TRBD1. The junction had 7 bases not matched to a gene; V was cut back by 6 bases and J by 7 bases. Germline CDR1 SNHLY, CDR2 FYNNEI. CDR3 length equals 14 residues. This chain's CDR3 is CASRDDRGIQPQHF. CDR3 in DNA: TGTGCCAGCAGGGATGACAGGGGGATACAGCCCCAGCATTTT.

The rearrangement joins TRBV5-1 to TRBJ1-5; D is undetermined. Trimming took 3 bases from V and 0 from J, leaving 10 bases between them. This CDR3 contains 15 residues. From germline, CDR1 is SGHRS and CDR2 YFSETQ. The CDR3 spells CASSSSGDSNQPQHF. CDR3 coding DNA: TGCGCCAGCAGCTCCTCCGGGGATAGCAATCAGCCCCAGCATTTT. The variable domain in full, completed from reference TRBV5-1 and TRBJ1-5, reads KAGVTQTPRYLIKTRGQQVTLSCSPISGHRSVSWYQQTPGQGLQFLFEYFSETQRNKGNFPGRFSGRQFSNSRSEMNVSTLELGDSALYLCASSSSGDSNQPQHFGDGTRLSIL.

The chain combines TRBV24-1 with TRBJ1-5, with D possibly matching TRBD1 (5 bases). Germline V gene data show CDR1 as KGHDR and CDR2 as SFDVKD. The CDR3 totals 18 residues. Trimming stripped 2 bases from V and 0 bases from J, with 16 bases between. The CDR3 loop is CATSDSRDSLNSNQPQHF. CDR3 in DNA: TGTGCCACCAGTGATTCCCGCGACAGTTTGAATAGCAATCAGCCCCAGCATTTT.

This clone was detected a few times. This sequence joins TRBV6-5 and TRBJ1-6, with TRBD1 matching 7 bases. CDR3 length equals 15 residues. V lost 2 bases, J lost 6 bases, and 4 bases stayed unmatched. Germline V gene lookup returns CDR1 MNHEY and CDR2 SVGAGI. The CDR3 sequence is CASSYRDRANSPLHF. Here the CDR3 DNA reads TGTGCCAGCAGTTACCGTGACAGGGCTAATTCACCCCTCCACTTT.

The chain couples TRBV5-1 to TRBJ1-5; D is unresolved. The CDR3 extends over 15 amino acids. Germline lookup yields CDR1 SGHRS and CDR2 YFSETQ. V was clipped by 5 bases and J by 0 bases, with 12 bases between them. The CDR3 sequence: CASRLTPNSNQPQHF. CDR3 in DNA: TGCGCCAGCAGGCTGACACCAAATAGCAATCAGCCCCAGCATTTT.

J is TRBJ1-3 and V is TRBV5-1; D gene ambiguous. Germline V gene data show CDR1 as SGHRS and CDR2 as YFSETQ. The CDR3 spans 14 residues. The V end lost 0 bases, the J end lost 0 bases, and 4 bases lay between the germline ends. The CDR3 DNA reads TGCGCCAGCAGCTTGGGAGACTCTGGAAACACCATATATTTT. Its protein product is CASSLGDSGNTIYF. The full variable domain, with the rest looked up from reference TRBV5-1 and TRBJ1-3, is KAGVTQTPRYLIKTRGQQVTLSCSPISGHRSVSWYQQTPGQGLQFLFEYFSETQRNKGNFPGRFSGRQFSNSRSEMNVSTLELGDSALYLCASSLGDSGNTIYFGEGSWLTVV.

This clone was picked up a small number of times. This chain links TRBV3-1 (or the pseudogene TRBV3-2) with TRBJ2-1; possible D gene TRBD2, 6 bases. Germline V gene lookup returns CDR1 LGHDT and CDR2 YNNKEL (reference sequence). CDR3 length equals 17 residues. V lost 2 bases to trimming and J lost 0 bases, with 14 bases between them. This CDR3 is CASSQNGGVSSYNEQFF. The CDR3 nucleotides read TGTGCCAGCAGCCAAAATGGCGGGGTGAGCTCCTACAATGAGCAGTTCTTC.